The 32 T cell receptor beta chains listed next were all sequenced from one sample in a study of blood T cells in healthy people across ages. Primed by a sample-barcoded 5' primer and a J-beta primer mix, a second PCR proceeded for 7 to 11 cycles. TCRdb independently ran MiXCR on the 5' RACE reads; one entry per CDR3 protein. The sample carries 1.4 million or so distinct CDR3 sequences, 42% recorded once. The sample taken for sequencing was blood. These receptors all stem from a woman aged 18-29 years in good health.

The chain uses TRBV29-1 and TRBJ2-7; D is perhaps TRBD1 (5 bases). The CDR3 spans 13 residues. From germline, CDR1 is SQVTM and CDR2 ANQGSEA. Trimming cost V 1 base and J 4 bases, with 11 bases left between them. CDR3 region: CSVEAGNGYEQYF. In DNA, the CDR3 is TGCAGCGTTGAAGCAGGGAACGGTTACGAGCAGTACTTC.

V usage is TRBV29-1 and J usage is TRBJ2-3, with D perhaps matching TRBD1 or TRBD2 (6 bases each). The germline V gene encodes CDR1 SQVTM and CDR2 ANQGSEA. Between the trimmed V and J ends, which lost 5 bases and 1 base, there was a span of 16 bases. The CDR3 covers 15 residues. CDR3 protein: CSVSSLGGRTDTQYF. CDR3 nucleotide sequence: TGCAGCGTTAGTTCGTTGGGGGGCCGCACAGATACGCAGTATTTT.

CDR3 DNA sequence: TGTGCCAGCAGTTCCCTTGGGGACAGATCGGCTTCACCCCTCCACTTT. This codes for CASSSLGDRSASPLHF. The chain recombines TRBV6-2 or TRBV6-3 with TRBJ1-6, with TRBD1 matching 7 bases. Trimming took 4 bases from V and 9 from J; bases not matched to a gene: 12. The length of the CDR3 is 16 residues. Germline V lookup: CDR1 MNHEY, CDR2 SVGEGT.

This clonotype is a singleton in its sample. CDR3 bases: TGCAGTGCTAGGTTTGTCGGGAGGGCCGCAGATACGCAGTATTTT. It codes for CSARFVGRAADTQYF. V usage is TRBV20-1 and J usage is TRBJ2-3; TRBD2 agrees at 8 bases. J gave up 4 bases and V 3 bases, and 9 bases lay outside the gene matches. Germline CDR1 reads DFQATT; CDR2 reads SNEGSKA (reference sequence). The CDR3 covers 15 residues.

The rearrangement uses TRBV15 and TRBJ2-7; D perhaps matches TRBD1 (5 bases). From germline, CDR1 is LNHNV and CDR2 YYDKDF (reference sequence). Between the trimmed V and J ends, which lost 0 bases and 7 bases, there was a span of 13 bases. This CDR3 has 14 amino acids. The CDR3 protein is CATSRERTKGEQYF. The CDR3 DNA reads TGTGCCACCAGCAGAGAACGGACAAAGGGGGAGCAGTACTTC.

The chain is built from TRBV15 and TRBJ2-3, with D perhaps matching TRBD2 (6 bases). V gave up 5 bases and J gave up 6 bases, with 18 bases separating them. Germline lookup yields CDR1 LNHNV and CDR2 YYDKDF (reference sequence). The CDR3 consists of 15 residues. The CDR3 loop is CATSYSGPGEDTQYF. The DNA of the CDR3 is TGTGCCACCAGCTACAGCGGGCCCGGCGAGGATACGCAGTATTTT.

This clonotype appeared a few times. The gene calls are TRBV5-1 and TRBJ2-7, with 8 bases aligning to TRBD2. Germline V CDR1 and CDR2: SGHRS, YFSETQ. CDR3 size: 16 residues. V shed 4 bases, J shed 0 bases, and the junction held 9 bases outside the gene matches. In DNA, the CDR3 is TGCGCCAGCAGCCGCGACTTAGCGGGGAGCTCCTACGAGCAGTACTTC. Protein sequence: CASSRDLAGSSYEQYF. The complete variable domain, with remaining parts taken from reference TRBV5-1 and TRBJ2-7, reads KAGVTQTPRYLIKTRGQQVTLSCSPISGHRSVSWYQQTPGQGLQFLFEYFSETQRNKGNFPGRFSGRQFSNSRSEMNVSTLELGDSALYLCASSRDLAGSSYEQYFGPGTRLTVT.

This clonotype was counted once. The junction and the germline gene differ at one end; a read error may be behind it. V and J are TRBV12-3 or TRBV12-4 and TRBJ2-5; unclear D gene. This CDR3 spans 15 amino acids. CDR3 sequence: CAGSPSVPSLETQYF. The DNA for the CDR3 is TGTGCCGGCAGTCCATCGGTCCCATCGCTAGAGACCCAGTACTTC.

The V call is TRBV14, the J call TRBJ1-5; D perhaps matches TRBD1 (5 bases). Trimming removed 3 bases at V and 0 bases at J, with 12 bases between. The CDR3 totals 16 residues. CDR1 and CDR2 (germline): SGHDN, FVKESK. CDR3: CASSHRPGRSNQPQHF. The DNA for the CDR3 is TGTGCCAGCAGCCACCGACCGGGGCGTAGCAATCAGCCCCAGCATTTT. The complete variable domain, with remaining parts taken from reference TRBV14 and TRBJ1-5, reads EAGVTQFPSHSVIEKGQTVTLRCDPISGHDNLYWYRRVMGKEIKFLLHFVKESKQDESGMPNNRFLAERTGGTYSTLKVQPAELEDSGVYFCASSHRPGRSNQPQHFGDGTRLSIL.

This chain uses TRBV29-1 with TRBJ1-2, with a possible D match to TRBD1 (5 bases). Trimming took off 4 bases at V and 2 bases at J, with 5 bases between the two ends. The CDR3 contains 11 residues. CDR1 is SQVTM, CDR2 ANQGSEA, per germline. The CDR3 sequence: CSVGDNYGYTF. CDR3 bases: TGCAGCGTTGGGGACAACTATGGCTACACCTTC.

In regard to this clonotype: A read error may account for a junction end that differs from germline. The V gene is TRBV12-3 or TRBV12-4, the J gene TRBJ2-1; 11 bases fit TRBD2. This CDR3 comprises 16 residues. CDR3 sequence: CANSLGTSGPYNEQFF. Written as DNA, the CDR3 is TGTGCCAACAGTCTAGGGACTAGCGGACCCTACAATGAGCAGTTCTTC.

The CDR3 region has the DNA TGTGCCAGCAGCCGAGACCGGGACAGGGGGCGCGAAAAAGACACGCAGTATTTT. The encoded protein is CASSRDRDRGREKDTQYF. The chain is built from TRBV7-9 and TRBJ2-3; TRBD1 agrees at 12 bases. Germline assignment: CDR1 SEHNR and CDR2 FQNEAQ (reference sequence). V lost 5 bases and J lost 9; bases outside the gene matches: 18. The CDR3 loop spans 18 amino acids. Variable domain in full (rest from reference TRBV7-9 and TRBJ2-3): DTGVSQNPRHKITKRGQNVTFRCDPISEHNRLYWYRQTLGQGPEFLTYFQNEAQLEKSRLLSDRFSAERPKGSFSTLEIQRTEQGDSAMYLCASSRDRDRGREKDTQYFGPGTRLTVL.

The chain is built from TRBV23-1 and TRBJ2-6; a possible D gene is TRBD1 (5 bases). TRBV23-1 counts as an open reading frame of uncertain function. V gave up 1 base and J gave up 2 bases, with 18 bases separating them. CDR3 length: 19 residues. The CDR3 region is CASSQWAVRKQAGANVLTF. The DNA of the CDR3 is TGCGCCAGCAGTCAATGGGCCGTTCGGAAACAGGCTGGGGCCAACGTCCTGACTTTC.

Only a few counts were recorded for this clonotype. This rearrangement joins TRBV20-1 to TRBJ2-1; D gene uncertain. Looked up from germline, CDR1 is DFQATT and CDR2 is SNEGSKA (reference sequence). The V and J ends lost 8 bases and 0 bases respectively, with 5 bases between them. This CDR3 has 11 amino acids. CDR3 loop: CSQSSYNEQFF. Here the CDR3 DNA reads TGCAGTCAAAGCTCCTACAATGAGCAGTTCTTC.

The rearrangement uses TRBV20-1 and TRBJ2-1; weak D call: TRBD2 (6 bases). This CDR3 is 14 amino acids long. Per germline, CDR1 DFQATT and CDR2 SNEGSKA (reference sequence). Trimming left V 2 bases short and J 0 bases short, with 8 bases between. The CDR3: CSARSSASYNEQFF. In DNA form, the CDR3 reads TGCAGTGCTAGATCTAGCGCCTCCTACAATGAGCAGTTCTTC.

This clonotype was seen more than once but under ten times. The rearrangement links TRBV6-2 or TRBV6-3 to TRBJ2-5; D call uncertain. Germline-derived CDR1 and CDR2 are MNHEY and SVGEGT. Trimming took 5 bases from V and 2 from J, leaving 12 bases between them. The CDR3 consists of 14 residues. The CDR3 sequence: CASSDRSPQETQYF. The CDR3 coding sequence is TGTGCCAGCAGTGACCGTAGCCCTCAAGAGACCCAGTACTTC.

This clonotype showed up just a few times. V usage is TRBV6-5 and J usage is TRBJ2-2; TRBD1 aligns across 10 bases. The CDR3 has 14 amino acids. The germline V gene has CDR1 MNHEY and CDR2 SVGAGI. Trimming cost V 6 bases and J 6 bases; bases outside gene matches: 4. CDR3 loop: CASRGTGVSGELFF. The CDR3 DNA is TGTGCCAGCAGGGGGACAGGGGTTTCCGGGGAGCTGTTTTTT.

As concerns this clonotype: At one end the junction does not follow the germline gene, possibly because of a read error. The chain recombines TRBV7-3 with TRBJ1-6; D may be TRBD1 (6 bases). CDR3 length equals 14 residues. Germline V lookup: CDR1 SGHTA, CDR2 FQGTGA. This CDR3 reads CASSLGGPNSPPHF. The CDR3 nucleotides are TGTGCCAGCAGCTTAGGGGGCCCGAATTCACCCCCCCACTTT. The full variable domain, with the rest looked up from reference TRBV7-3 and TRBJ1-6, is GAGVSQTPSNKVTEKGKYVELRCDPISGHTALYWYRQSLGQGPEFLIYFQGTGAADDSGLPNDRFFAVRPEGSVSTLKIQRTERGDSAVYLCASSLGGPNSPPHFGNGTRLTVT.

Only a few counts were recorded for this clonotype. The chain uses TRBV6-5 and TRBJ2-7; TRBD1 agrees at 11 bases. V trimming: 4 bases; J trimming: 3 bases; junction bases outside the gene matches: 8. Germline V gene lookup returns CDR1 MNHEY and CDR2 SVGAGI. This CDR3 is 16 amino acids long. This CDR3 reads CASSFSDRGLHYEQYF. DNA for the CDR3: TGTGCCAGCAGTTTCTCGGACAGGGGGCTTCACTACGAGCAGTACTTC.

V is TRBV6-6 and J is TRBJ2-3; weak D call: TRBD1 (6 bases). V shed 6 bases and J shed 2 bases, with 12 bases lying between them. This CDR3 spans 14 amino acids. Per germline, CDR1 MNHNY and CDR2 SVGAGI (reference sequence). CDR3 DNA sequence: TGTGCCAGCAGCTTGAGGGGGTTCACAGATACGCAGTATTTT. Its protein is CASSLRGFTDTQYF.

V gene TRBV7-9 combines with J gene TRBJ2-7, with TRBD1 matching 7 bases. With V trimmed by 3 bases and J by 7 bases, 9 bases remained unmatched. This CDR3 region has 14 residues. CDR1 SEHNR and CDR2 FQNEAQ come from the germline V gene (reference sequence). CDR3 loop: CASSLTGIYNEQYF. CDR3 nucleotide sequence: TGTGCCAGCAGCTTGACAGGGATCTACAATGAGCAGTACTTC.

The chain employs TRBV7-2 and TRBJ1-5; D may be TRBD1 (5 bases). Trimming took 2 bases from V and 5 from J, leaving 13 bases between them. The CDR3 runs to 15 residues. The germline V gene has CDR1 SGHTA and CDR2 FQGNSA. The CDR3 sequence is CASSLRVGLYQPQHF. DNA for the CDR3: TGTGCCAGCAGCTTACGGGTGGGGCTGTATCAGCCCCAGCATTTT.

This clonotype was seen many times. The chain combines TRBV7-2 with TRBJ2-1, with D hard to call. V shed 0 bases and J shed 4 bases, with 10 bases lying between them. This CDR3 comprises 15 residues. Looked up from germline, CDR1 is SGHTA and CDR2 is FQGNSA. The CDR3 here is CASSLAGHLYNEQFF. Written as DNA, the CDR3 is TGTGCCAGCAGCTTAGCCGGGCACCTTTACAATGAGCAGTTCTTC.

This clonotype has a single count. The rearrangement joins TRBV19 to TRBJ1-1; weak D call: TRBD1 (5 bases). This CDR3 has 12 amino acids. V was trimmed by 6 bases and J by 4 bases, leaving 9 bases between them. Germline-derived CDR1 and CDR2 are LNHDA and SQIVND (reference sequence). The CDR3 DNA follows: TGTGCCAGTAGGGACCAGGGCACTGAAGCTTTCTTT. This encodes CASRDQGTEAFF.

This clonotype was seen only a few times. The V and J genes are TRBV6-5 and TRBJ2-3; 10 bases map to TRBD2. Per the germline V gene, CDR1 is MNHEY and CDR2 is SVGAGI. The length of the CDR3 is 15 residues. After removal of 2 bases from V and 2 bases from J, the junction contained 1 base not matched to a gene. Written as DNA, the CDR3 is TGTGCCAGCAGTTACGGACTAGCGGTCACAGATACGCAGTATTTT. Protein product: CASSYGLAVTDTQYF.

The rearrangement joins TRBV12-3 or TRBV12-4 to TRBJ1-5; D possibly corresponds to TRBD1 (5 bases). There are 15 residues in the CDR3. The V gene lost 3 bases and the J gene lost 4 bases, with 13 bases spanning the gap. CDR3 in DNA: TGTGCCAGCAGTTTTGGGGGAGGTGGGAATCAGCCCCAGCATTTT. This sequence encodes CASSFGGGGNQPQHF.

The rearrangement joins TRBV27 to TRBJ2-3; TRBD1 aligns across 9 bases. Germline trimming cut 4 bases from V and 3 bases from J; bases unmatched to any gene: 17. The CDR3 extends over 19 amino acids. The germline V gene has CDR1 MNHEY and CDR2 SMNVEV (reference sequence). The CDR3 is CASSSLRDRVLGGTDTQYF. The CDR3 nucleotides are TGTGCCAGCAGTTCCCTCCGGGACAGGGTATTGGGAGGTACAGATACGCAGTATTTT.

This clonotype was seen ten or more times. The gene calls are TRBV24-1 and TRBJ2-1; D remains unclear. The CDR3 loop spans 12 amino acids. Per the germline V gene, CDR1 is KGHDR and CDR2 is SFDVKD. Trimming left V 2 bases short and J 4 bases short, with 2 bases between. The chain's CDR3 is CATSDWYNEQFF. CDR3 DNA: TGTGCCACCAGTGATTGGTACAATGAGCAGTTCTTC.

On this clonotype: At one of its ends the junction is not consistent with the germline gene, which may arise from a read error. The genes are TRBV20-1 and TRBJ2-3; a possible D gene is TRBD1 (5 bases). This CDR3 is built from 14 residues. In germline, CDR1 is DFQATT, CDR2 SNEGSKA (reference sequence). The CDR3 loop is CSARGAGKTDAQYF. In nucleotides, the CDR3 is TGCAGTGCTAGAGGGGCAGGGAAGACAGATGCGCAGTATTTT.

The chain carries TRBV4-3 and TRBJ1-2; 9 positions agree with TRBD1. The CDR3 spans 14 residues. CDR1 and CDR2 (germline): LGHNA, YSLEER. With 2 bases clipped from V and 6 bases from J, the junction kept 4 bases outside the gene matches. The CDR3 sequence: CASSQIQGADGYTF. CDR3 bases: TGCGCCAGCAGCCAAATACAGGGGGCTGATGGCTACACCTTC.

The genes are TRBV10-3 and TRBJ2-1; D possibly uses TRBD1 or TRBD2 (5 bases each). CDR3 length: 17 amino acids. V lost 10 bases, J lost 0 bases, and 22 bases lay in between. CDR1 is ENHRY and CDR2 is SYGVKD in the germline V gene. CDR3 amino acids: CATSKAPGTSSYNEQFF. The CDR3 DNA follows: TGTGCCACTTCAAAAGCACCGGGGACGAGCTCCTACAATGAGCAGTTCTTC.

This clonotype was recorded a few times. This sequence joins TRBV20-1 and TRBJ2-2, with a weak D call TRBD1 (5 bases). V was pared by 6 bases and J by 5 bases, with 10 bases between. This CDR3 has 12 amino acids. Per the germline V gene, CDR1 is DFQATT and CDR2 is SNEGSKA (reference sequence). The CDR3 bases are TGCAGTGCAATCCCAGGGACCGGGGAGCTGTTTTTT. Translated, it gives CSAIPGTGELFF.